This TCR beta chain was captured by sequencing in a study of cytomegalovirus exposure and HLA in healthy donors. With regard to this clone: The antigen remains undetermined.

Nominally healthy donors provided the samples, though records likely missed some immune exposures. Findings and limits, study-wide: Several of the most significant clusters appeared linked to common viral pathogens, based on a later analysis. It was assumed in the presence/absence analyses that sequencing depth was roughly uniform across donors.

The J segment lost 8 bases and the V segment lost 2 bases, leaving 16 bases of the junction unmatched. This CDR3 is built from 18 residues. Germline CDR1 is MNHEY and CDR2 is SMNVEV (reference sequence). PCR involved 60 Vbeta and 13 Jbeta primers. Sequencing used immunoSEQ multiplex PCR; TCRdb keeps in-frame clones, though not all of them. The table lists tens of thousands of clones, just over 65% of them singletons. This clonotype was sampled from a man aged 30-40 years in good health and CMV-seronegative. Sequenced: PBMCs. This chain connects TRBV27 to TRBJ2-1; TRBD2 matches 9 bases. CDR3 loop: CASSLRTSGYSPPDEQFF. The CDR3 DNA is TGTGCCAGCAGTTTACGAACTAGCGGGTACAGTCCACCCGATGAGCAGTTCTTC.